Below are 30 T cell receptor beta chains sequenced from a single sample in a study of regulatory T cells in long-lasting Graves disease. Researchers made TCR beta libraries by using iRepertoire HTBI primers and running Arm-PCR on CDR3 regions. Using its own MiXCR run on the multiplex PCR reads, TCRdb lists one record per CDR3 protein. The repertoire holds 250,000 to 300,000 distinct CDR3 sequences, with 15% to 20% as singletons. The time point: newly diagnosed GD, antithyroid drugs for less than 3 months. With RNA extracted from PBMCs as input, the TCR library was made. The sample was also reused in another study, on T cells in Graves' hyperthyroidism and ophthalmopathy.

Material: peripheral blood mononuclear cells (PBMCs), obtained at new diagnosis, from a patient treated with antithyroid drugs. Receptors were obtained from a woman in her twenties or thirties with Graves disease.

This clonotype was detected ten times or more. V usage is TRBV5-4 and J usage is TRBJ2-2; 10 bases map to TRBD1. The V segment lost 8 bases and the J segment 6 bases; nucleotides outside the gene matches: 7. This CDR3 contains 14 residues. Germline V lookup: CDR1 SGHNT, CDR2 YYREEE (reference sequence). The CDR3 nucleotides are TGTGCCAGTCGCCGGGACAGGGGATCCGGGGAGCTGTTTTTT. This translates into CASRRDRGSGELFF.

Note on this clonotype: A clone one base away is much larger, so this may be a read error. The chain links TRBV5-1 to TRBJ2-7; 10 nucleotides agree with TRBD1. The ends lost 0 bases at V and 7 bases at J; junction bases unmatched: 7. Germline V lookup: CDR1 SGHRS, CDR2 YFSETQ. CDR3 length equals 15 residues. In DNA form, the CDR3 reads TGCGCCAGCAGCTTGGGACAGGGGGCGATCAATGAGCAGTACTTC. Encoded protein: CASSLGQGAINEQYF.

In its sample, this clonotype was seen many times. The CDR3 nucleotides read TGTGCCAGCTCACCAGGTTTTGGATCACCCCTCCACTTT. Translated, it gives CASSPGFGSPLHF. V is TRBV18 and J is TRBJ1-6; D is unresolved. The germline CDR1 and CDR2 sequences are KGHSH and LQKENI. Trimming removed 2 bases from V and 10 bases from J, with 9 bases in between. The CDR3 loop spans 13 amino acids. The full variable domain, its missing parts supplied by reference TRBV18 and TRBJ1-6, is NAGVMQNPRHLVRRRGQEARLRCSPMKGHSHVYWYRQLPEEGLKFMVYLQKENIIDESGMPKERFSAEFPKEGPSILRIQQVVRGDSAAYFCASSPGFGSPLHFGNGTRLTVT.

A note on this clonotype: A single base separates this from a much larger clone, so it may be a read error. The rearrangement joins TRBV11-2 to TRBJ2-7, with a possible D match to TRBD1 (5 bases). V was pared by 8 bases and J by 0 bases, with 5 bases between. The CDR3 is made up of 11 amino acids. The germline V gene has CDR1 SGHAT and CDR2 FQNNGV. The CDR3 loop reads CASGHSYEQYF. The DNA for the CDR3 is TGTGCCAGCGGACACTCCTACGAGCAGTACTTC. The complete variable domain, with remaining parts taken from reference TRBV11-2 and TRBJ2-7, reads EAGVAQSPRYKIIEKRQSVAFWCNPISGHATLYWYQQILGQGPKLLIQFQNNGVVDDSQLPKDRFSAERLKGVDSTLKIQPAKLEDSAVYLCASGHSYEQYFGPGTRLTVT.

The sample holds many counts of this clonotype. The genes are TRBV24-1 and TRBJ1-5; D ambiguous. CDR3 length equals 12 residues. Germline V gene sequence: CDR1 KGHDR, CDR2 SFDVKD. V was pared by 6 bases and J by 5 bases, with 7 bases between. Here the CDR3 DNA reads TGTGCCACCAGTTTAGGCGATCAGCCCCAGCATTTT. It encodes CATSLGDQPQHF.

This clonotype was recorded many times. This chain links TRBV18 with TRBJ2-1, with D perhaps matching TRBD1 (5 bases). The J call is uncertain, as TRBJ2-5 better fits the DNA end. CDR3 size: 15 residues. Germline V gives CDR1 KGHSH, CDR2 LQKENI. The CDR3 is CASSPPQGLQETQYF. In DNA form, the CDR3 reads TGTGCCAGCTCACCACCGCAGGGTCTTCAAGAGACCCAGTACTTC.

This clonotype was observed at least ten times. The chain links TRBV20-1 to TRBJ2-3; D remains unclear. The length of the CDR3 is 11 residues. V was cut by 3 bases and J by 2 bases, with 3 bases left in between. From germline, CDR1 is DFQATT and CDR2 SNEGSKA (reference sequence). The CDR3 DNA is TGCAGTGCTAGTAACACAGATACGCAGTATTTT. It yields the protein CSASNTDTQYF.

There are many counts of this clonotype. V gene TRBV3-1 combines with J gene TRBJ1-2; D is perhaps TRBD1 (6 bases). The CDR3 consists of 15 residues. Trimming left V 1 base short and J 7 bases short, with 16 bases between. Germline CDR1 is LGHDT and CDR2 is YNNKEL (reference sequence). The CDR3 nucleotides are TGTGCCAGCAGCCAAGTGGGGGACATGAGGATTGGCTACACCTTC. Amino acid sequence: CASSQVGDMRIGYTF.

This clonotype came up many times. The CDR3 DNA is TGTGCCAGCAGCTCGGCCCAGACAGGCCTTCGAAACACTGAAGCTTTCTTT. Protein: CASSSAQTGLRNTEAFF. The rearrangement joins TRBV5-4 to TRBJ1-1; D might be TRBD1 (6 bases). This CDR3 is built from 17 residues. Trimming stripped 3 bases from V and 2 bases from J, with 20 bases between. Germline assignment: CDR1 SGHNT and CDR2 YYREEE (reference sequence).

This clonotype was picked up many times. The CDR3 loop is CARGGTNTGELFF. The DNA for the CDR3 is TGTGCCAGGGGGGGGACGAACACCGGGGAGCTGTTTTTT. The V gene is TRBV6-1, the J gene TRBJ2-2; 7 bases are a match to TRBD2. The V gene end was trimmed by 9 bases and the J gene end by 0 bases; junction bases not matched to a gene: 1. CDR3 length: 13 amino acids. Germline assignment: CDR1 MNHNS and CDR2 SASEGT.

The table lists this clonotype with many counts. This chain uses TRBV24-1 with TRBJ2-3; tentatively, D is TRBD2 (5 bases). The germline V and J ends were trimmed by 4 bases and 2 bases, with 9 bases remaining between them. There are 14 residues in the CDR3. The germline V gene has CDR1 KGHDR and CDR2 SFDVKD. This CDR3 is CATSEDGLTDTQYF. As DNA, the CDR3 is TGTGCCACCAGTGAAGACGGACTCACAGATACGCAGTATTTT.

Turning to this clonotype: The likely explanation is a read error, given a far larger clone one base away. V gene TRBV7-2 combines with J gene TRBJ2-1; D unclear. The CDR3 is 13 residues long. Trimming stripped 6 bases from V and 5 bases from J, with 11 bases between. The V gene's germline CDR1 is SGHTA and CDR2 FQGNSA. The CDR3 loop reads CASSSTAHNEQFF. The CDR3 DNA reads TGTGCCAGCAGTTCAACGGCCCACAATGAGCAGTTCTTC.

In this sample, this clonotype turned up many times. The J gene is TRBJ2-3, the V gene TRBV3-1, with a weak D call TRBD2 (6 bases). Trimming took off 0 bases at V and 0 bases at J, with 13 bases between the two ends. Germline assignment: CDR1 LGHDT and CDR2 YNNKEL (reference sequence). The CDR3 runs 17 residues. This CDR3 reads CASSQDPYGGSTDTQYF. DNA of the CDR3: TGTGCCAGCAGCCAAGATCCGTACGGGGGTAGCACAGATACGCAGTATTTT.

The CDR3 here is CASTTGSDTGELFF. CDR3 coding DNA: TGTGCCAGCACTACGGGGTCGGACACCGGGGAGCTGTTTTTT. The chain employs TRBV9 and TRBJ2-2; maybe TRBD2 (5 bases). This CDR3 is built from 14 residues. V was pared by 6 bases and J by 3 bases, with 12 bases between. CDR1 and CDR2 from the germline V gene are SGDLS and YYNGEE.

The genes are TRBV6-2 or TRBV6-3 and TRBJ2-5; 9 nucleotides match TRBD1. The CDR3 extends over 16 amino acids. The junction had 10 bases not matched to a gene; V was cut back by 6 bases and J by 2 bases. Germline lookup yields CDR1 MNHEY and CDR2 SVGEGT. The CDR3 loop reads CASSWDRVGPQETQYF. The CDR3 DNA reads as TGTGCCAGCAGCTGGGACAGGGTAGGCCCTCAAGAGACCCAGTACTTC.

A word on this clonotype: This CDR3 fails to terminate in the conserved phenylalanine or tryptophan, so it likely reflects a read error. The chain has TRBV5-4 and TRBJ1-2; D is unclear. V lost 1 base, J lost 7 bases, and 11 bases lay in between. The length of the CDR3 is 13 residues. Germline assignment: CDR1 SGHNT and CDR2 YYREEE (reference sequence). The CDR3 is CASSLTGISGYTL. In nucleotides, the CDR3 is TGTGCCAGCAGCTTGACCGGAATAAGTGGCTACACCCTC.

In its sample, this clonotype was seen many times. The chain combines TRBV20-1 with TRBJ1-1, with a possible D match to TRBD1 (5 bases). Trimming pared 5 bases from V and 5 bases from J, leaving 24 bases between. Germline lookup yields CDR1 DFQATT and CDR2 SNEGSKA (reference sequence). There are 16 residues in the CDR3. CDR3 nucleotide sequence: TGCAGTGCTCGCTCCTTAGGACTCCCTGGGGGAACTGAAGCTTTCTTT. It codes for CSARSLGLPGGTEAFF.

This clonotype was recorded a few times. This chain joins TRBV10-3 and TRBJ2-7; D remains ambiguous. The CDR3 covers 13 residues. Germline CDR1 is ENHRY and CDR2 is SYGVKD. Trimming shortened V by 7 bases and J by 2 bases, and 12 bases separated the two germline ends. CDR3 sequence: CAITPGLPYEQYF. The CDR3 region has the DNA TGTGCCATCACCCCAGGCCTTCCCTACGAGCAGTACTTC.

V and J are TRBV6-1 and TRBJ2-7; D is perhaps TRBD2 (7 bases). V was trimmed by 6 bases and J by 2 bases, leaving 20 bases between them. The germline gives CDR1 MNHNS, CDR2 SASEGT. The CDR3 sequence is 16 residues long. CDR3 amino acids: CASSRGGGGRPYEQYF. The CDR3 DNA reads TGTGCCAGCAGCCGAGGGGGGGGGGGCCGTCCCTACGAGCAGTACTTC.

V and J are TRBV5-5 and TRBJ2-5; D unresolved. Germline loops: CDR1 SGHKS, CDR2 YYEKEE (reference sequence). V was shortened by 4 bases and J by 0 bases, with 7 bases between the two germline ends. The CDR3 loop spans 13 amino acids. The CDR3 reads CASSARDQETQYF. CDR3 nucleotide sequence: TGTGCCAGCAGCGCCCGGGACCAAGAGACCCAGTACTTC.

This clonotype was picked up one time. A read error may explain this, as a much larger clone is one base away. The rearrangement links TRBV20-1 to TRBJ2-3; 10 bases map to TRBD2. V trimming: 1 base; J trimming: 4 bases; junction bases outside the gene matches: 8. The CDR3 has 16 amino acids. Germline CDR1 reads DFQATT; CDR2 reads SNEGSKA (reference sequence). The CDR3 spells CSARGRTLAGSDTQYF. The CDR3 bases are TGCAGTGCTAGAGGGAGGACACTAGCGGGGTCAGATACGCAGTATTTT.

The table lists this clonotype with many counts. The rearrangement uses TRBV20-1 and TRBJ1-3; 8 bases fit TRBD1. Germline-derived CDR1 and CDR2 are DFQATT and SNEGSKA (reference sequence). The length of the CDR3 is 13 residues. With 5 bases clipped from V and 3 bases from J, the junction kept 3 bases outside the gene matches. CDR3 DNA sequence: TGCAGTGCTTTACAGGGGGGTGGAAACACCATATATTTT. As protein: CSALQGGGNTIYF.

This clonotype was found many times. This chain uses TRBV13 with TRBJ1-2; the D is unclear. The germline V and J ends were trimmed by 4 bases and 7 bases, with 10 bases remaining between them. This CDR3 is built from 12 residues. Germline values: CDR1 PRHDT, CDR2 FYEKMQ (reference sequence). Here the CDR3 reads CASSWSAVGYTF. CDR3 nucleotides: TGTGCCAGCAGCTGGTCAGCTGTTGGCTACACCTTC. Complete variable domain (other parts from reference TRBV13 and TRBJ1-2): AAGVIQSPRHLIKEKRETATLKCYPIPRHDTVYWYQQGPGQDPQFLISFYEKMQSDKGSIPDRFSAQQFSDYHSELNMSSLELGDSALYFCASSWSAVGYTFGSGTRLTVV.

This clonotype was seen repeatedly, ten times or more. The junction differs from germline at one of its ends, possibly a read error. This chain connects TRBV7-2 to TRBJ2-3; D unresolved. CDR3 length: 14 amino acids. Germline CDR1 SGHTA, CDR2 FQGNSA. CDR3 DNA: TGTGCCAGCAGCTTAGACGGTAGCAGAGATACGCAGTATTTT. This encodes CASSLDGSRDTQYF. Using reference TRBV7-2 and TRBJ2-3 for the parts outside the CDR3, the full variable domain is GAGVSQSPSNKVTEKGKDVELRCDPISGHTALYWYRQSLGQGLEFLIYFQGNSAPDKSGLPSDRFSAERTGGSVSTLTIQRTQQEDSAVYLCASSLDGSRDTQYFGPGTRLTVL.

This clonotype was observed a few times. The V and J genes are TRBV6-1 and TRBJ1-6; no clear D gene. Germline loops: CDR1 MNHNS, CDR2 SASEGT. The ends were cut back, 5 bases at V and 14 bases at J, with 13 bases in the middle. CDR3 length: 12 residues. Here the CDR3 DNA reads TGTGCCAGCAGTCCCTATGGATCAACCCTCCACTTT. Residues: CASSPYGSTLHF.

About this clonotype itself: A far larger clone is only one base removed, so a read error is likely. V and J are TRBV19 and TRBJ2-1, with unresolved D. The germline CDR1 and CDR2 sequences are LNHDA and SQIVND (reference sequence). The V gene lost 9 bases and the J gene lost 11 bases, with 20 bases spanning the gap. The CDR3 consists of 13 residues. The CDR3 loop reads CASSFVADNKQFF. CDR3 nucleotide sequence: TGTGCCAGCAGCTTCGTGGCGGATAATAAGCAGTTCTTC.

Remarks on this clonotype: A much larger clonotype is one base distant, so this may be a read error. The rearrangement joins TRBV11-3 to TRBJ2-5; TRBD1 agrees at 7 bases. Germline CDR1 SGHNT, CDR2 YENEEA. V dropped 5 bases and J dropped 4; count of bases not matched to a gene: 10. The length of the CDR3 is 15 residues. The CDR3 DNA follows: TGTGCCAGCAGCACCACACAGGGGTCCCCAGAGACCCAGTACTTC. Its translation is CASSTTQGSPETQYF.

This clonotype has just one count. The chain recombines TRBV13 with TRBJ2-4, with 7 bases lining up with TRBD2. Germline lookup yields CDR1 PRHDT and CDR2 FYEKMQ (reference sequence). The CDR3 runs to 12 residues. The junction had 8 bases not matched to a gene; V was cut back by 5 bases and J by 13 bases. CDR3 nucleotides: TGTGCCAGCAGCCGGGGGGTTACGGAGCAGTACTTC. Residues: CASSRGVTEQYF.

The chain uses TRBV12-3 or TRBV12-4 and TRBJ2-5, with TRBD1 as a possible D gene (5 bases). This CDR3 is built from 15 residues. The ends were cut back, 3 bases at V and 5 bases at J, with 16 bases in the middle. Here the CDR3 DNA reads TGTGCCAGCAGTTTGTCAGGGCCTGAATCGGAGACCCAGTACTTC. Its translation is CASSLSGPESETQYF.

As concerns this clonotype: Just one base apart from a much larger clone, this may be a read error. V is TRBV12-3 or TRBV12-4 and J is TRBJ2-3; D might be TRBD2 (6 bases). CDR3 length: 16 amino acids. V was pared by 5 bases and J by 5 bases, with 20 bases between. The CDR3 DNA reads TGTGCCAGCAGTCGCGGAGCCTGCGGGGCGGTAGATACGCAGTATTTT. Amino acids: CASSRGACGAVDTQYF.